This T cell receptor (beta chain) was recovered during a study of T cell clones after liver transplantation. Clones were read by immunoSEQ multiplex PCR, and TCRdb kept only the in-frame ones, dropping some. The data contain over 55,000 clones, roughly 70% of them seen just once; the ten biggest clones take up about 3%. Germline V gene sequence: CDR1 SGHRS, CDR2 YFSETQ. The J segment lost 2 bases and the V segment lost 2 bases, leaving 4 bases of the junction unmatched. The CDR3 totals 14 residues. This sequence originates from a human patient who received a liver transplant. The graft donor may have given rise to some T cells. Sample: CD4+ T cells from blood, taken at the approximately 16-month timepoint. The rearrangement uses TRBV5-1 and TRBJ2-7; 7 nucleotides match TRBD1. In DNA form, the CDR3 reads TGCGCCAGCAGCTTAACCGGGACAGCCTACGAGCAGTACTTC. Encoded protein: CASSLTGTAYEQYF.